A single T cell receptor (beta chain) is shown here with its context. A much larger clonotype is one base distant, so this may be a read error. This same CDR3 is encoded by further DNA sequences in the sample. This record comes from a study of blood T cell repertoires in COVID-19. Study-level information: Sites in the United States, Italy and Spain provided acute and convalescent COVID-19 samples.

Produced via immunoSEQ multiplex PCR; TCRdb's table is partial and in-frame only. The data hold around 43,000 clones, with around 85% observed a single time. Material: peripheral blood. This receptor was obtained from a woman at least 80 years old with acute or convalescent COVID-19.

In DNA form, the CDR3 reads TGTGCCCGCCGGGGGGGGGAACGGGTGGGCTCCTACGAGCAGTACTTC. It codes for CARRGGERVGSYEQYF. V gene TRBV2 combines with J gene TRBJ2-7; 8 nucleotides match TRBD2. This CDR3 is 16 amino acids long. V lost 11 bases and J lost 0; bases outside the gene matches: 15. Germline V gene sequence: CDR1 SNHLY, CDR2 FYNNEI.